This paragraph covers one T cell receptor (beta chain) sequence. Profiling relied on immunoSEQ multiplex PCR, and the TCRdb table lists in-frame clones only, not all of them. The sample lists about 360,000 clones, about 88% occurring once. CDR1 is SEHNR, CDR2 FQNEAQ, per germline (reference sequence). CDR3 size: 11 residues. The germline V and J ends were trimmed by 4 bases and 8 bases, with 6 bases remaining between them. This sample was taken from a study of blood T cell repertoires in COVID-19. V gene TRBV7-9 combines with J gene TRBJ1-3; D is ambiguous. This clonotype originated in an older woman with COVID-19, enrolled during active disease. The sequenced sample was peripheral blood. CDR3 region: CASSSGDTIYF. As DNA, the CDR3 is TGTGCCAGCAGCTCGGGTGACACCATATATTTT.